Listed below are T cell receptor beta chains from one sample, sequenced in a study of shared T cell receptors in the human thymus. Only in-frame clones appear in the TCRdb table, and some are missing; sequencing was by immunoSEQ multiplex PCR. The sample has more than 550,000 clones, 70% to 90% seen once. This same sample was also taken into another study, of human thymus T cells.

Sequencing used thymocytes. The receptors stem from a girl in the first two years of life with a congenital heart defect. Each CDR3 is given without its conserved first and last residue. Each record gives: V gene, J gene, CDR3 protein.

TRBV9,TRBJ2-6,ASSPGSRVISGANVLT
TRBV7-6,TRBJ2-7,ASSLGSRSYEQY
TRBV14,TRBJ2-7,ASSQGQELSYEQY
TRBV9,TRBJ2-1,ASSVYRTSGPYNEQF
TRBV6-6,TRBJ1-4,ASSYSSTVLIEKLF
TRBV19,TRBJ1-2,ASSTGQVRIFYGYT
TRBV6-5,TRBJ2-7,ASSADRPLDEQY
TRBV2,TRBJ2-1,ASRSKPGGSYNEQF
TRBV29-1,TRBJ1-4,SDRGEEKLF
TRBV19,TRBJ1-2,ASWPGTGCVYGYT
TRBV28,TRBJ2-5,ASSLGGATQETQY
TRBV29-1,TRBJ2-7,SVEDRTGSTHYEQY
TRBV6-1,TRBJ1-2,ASSEKANYGYT
TRBV19,TRBJ1-2,ASSIDGALNYGYT
TRBV14,TRBJ2-1,ARSERTSGGAGLYNEQF
TRBV5-4,TRBJ2-5,ASSLGGGGDLRFQETQY
TRBV19,TRBJ2-5,ASSTEAGQGSQETQY
TRBV2,TRBJ1-5,ARGGAGQPQH
TRBV14,TRBJ2-5,ASSQITGVETQY
TRBV5-1,TRBJ2-7,ASSWQGAPSYEQY
TRBV19,TRBJ2-1,ASSIPGQGGNEQF
TRBV5-6,TRBJ1-2,ASSSDREGNYGYT
TRBV11-3,TRBJ2-2,ASSLASAGELF
TRBV28,TRBJ1-6,ASSFLIDSPLH
TRBV5-4,TRBJ2-5,ASSLLTGWYQETQY
TRBV28,TRBJ2-5,ASSFWPLELETQY
TRBV15,TRBJ2-3,ATSRDMTDITDTQY